This TCR beta chain was observed in a study of blood T cell repertoires in COVID-19. The wider study: COVID-19 samples from acute and convalescent phases originated in the United States, Italy and Spain. In each case, the material was cDNA or gDNA derived from T cells, B-cell-depleted T cells, or PBMCs.

Clones were read by immunoSEQ multiplex PCR, and TCRdb kept only the in-frame ones, dropping some. The profile shows a few hundred thousand clones, more than 80% of them singletons. This clone was detected ten times or more. Other DNA sequences in the same sample also yield this CDR3. Enrollees, about 18 to 89 years old, lived in 24 US areas. Symptom resolution, clearance, or two negative PCRs marked donors in Cohort 3 as recovered. Trimming left V 2 bases short and J 0 bases short, with 9 bases between. Germline CDR1 reads SGDLS; CDR2 reads YYNGEE. The CDR3 runs 15 residues. The clonotype comes from a man aged 40-55 years who had recovered from COVID-19. The V gene is TRBV9, the J gene TRBJ2-1; D gene uncertain. Source material: PBMCs or T cells enriched from blood (not recorded which). CDR3 nucleotide sequence: TGTGCCAGCAGCGTGGTGGGCAGCTCCTACAATGAGCAGTTCTTC. As protein: CASSVVGSSYNEQFF.